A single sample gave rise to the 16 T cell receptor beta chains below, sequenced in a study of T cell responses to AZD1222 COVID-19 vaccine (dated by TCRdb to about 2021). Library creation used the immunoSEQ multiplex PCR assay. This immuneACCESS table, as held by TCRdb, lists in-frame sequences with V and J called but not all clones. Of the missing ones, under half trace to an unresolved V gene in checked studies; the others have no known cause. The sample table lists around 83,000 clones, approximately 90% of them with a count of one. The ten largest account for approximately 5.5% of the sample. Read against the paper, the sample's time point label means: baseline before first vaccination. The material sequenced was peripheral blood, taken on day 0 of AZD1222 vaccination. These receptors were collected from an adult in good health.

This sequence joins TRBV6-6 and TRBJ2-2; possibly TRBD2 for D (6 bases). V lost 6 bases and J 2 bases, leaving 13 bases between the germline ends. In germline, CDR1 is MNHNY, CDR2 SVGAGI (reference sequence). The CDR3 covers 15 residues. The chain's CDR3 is CASRGLPTNTGELFF. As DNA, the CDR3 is TGTGCCAGCAGGGGACTCCCGACTAACACCGGGGAGCTGTTTTTT.

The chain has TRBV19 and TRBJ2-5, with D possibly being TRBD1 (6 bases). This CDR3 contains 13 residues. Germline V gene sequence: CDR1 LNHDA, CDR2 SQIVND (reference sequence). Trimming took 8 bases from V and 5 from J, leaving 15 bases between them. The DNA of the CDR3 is TGTGCCAGTGCGGCGTGGGACACCGAGACCCAGTACTTC. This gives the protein CASAAWDTETQYF.

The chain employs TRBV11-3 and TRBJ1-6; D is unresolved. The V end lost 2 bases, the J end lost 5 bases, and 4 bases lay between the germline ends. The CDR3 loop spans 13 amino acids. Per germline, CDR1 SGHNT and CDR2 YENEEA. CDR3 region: CASSLLNNSPLHF. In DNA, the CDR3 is TGTGCCAGCAGCTTACTTAATAATTCACCCCTCCACTTT.

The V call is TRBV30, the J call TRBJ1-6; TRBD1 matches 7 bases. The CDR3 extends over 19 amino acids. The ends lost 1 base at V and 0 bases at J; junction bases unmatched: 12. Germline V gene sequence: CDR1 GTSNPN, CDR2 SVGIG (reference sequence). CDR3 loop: CAWSARGVWGSSYNSPLHF. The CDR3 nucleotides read TGTGCCTGGAGTGCCAGGGGGGTGTGGGGGAGCTCCTATAATTCACCCCTCCACTTT.

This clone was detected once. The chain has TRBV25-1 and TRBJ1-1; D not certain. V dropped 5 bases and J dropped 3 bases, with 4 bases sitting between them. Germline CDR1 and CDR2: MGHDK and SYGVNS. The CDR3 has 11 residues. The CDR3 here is CASSWDTEAFF. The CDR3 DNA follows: TGTGCCAGCAGTTGGGACACTGAAGCTTTCTTT.

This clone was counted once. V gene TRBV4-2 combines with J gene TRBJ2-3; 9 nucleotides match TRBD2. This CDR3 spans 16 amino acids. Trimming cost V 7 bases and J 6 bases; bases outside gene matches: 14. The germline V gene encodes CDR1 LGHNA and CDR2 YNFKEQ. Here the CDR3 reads CASTGLSGRVKDTQYF. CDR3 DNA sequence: TGTGCCAGCACTGGACTTAGCGGGAGAGTAAAGGATACGCAGTATTTT.

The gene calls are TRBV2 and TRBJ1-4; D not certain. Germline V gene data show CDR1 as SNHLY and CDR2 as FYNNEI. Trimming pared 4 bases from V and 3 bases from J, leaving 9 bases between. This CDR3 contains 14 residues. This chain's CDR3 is CASSAGQANEKLFF. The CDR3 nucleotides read TGTGCCAGCAGTGCGGGCCAGGCTAATGAAAAACTGTTTTTT.

The CDR3 reads CASSLSAGELFF. CDR3 DNA sequence: TGTGCCAGCAGCTTAAGCGCCGGGGAGCTGTTTTTT. The J gene is TRBJ2-2, the V gene TRBV7-3, with D uncertain. The CDR3 sequence is 12 residues long. The V gene's germline CDR1 is SGHTA and CDR2 FQGTGA. V lost 1 base, J lost 6 bases, and 3 bases lay in between. The full variable domain, with the rest looked up from reference TRBV7-3 and TRBJ2-2, is GAGVSQTPSNKVTEKGKYVELRCDPISGHTALYWYRQSLGQGPEFLIYFQGTGAADDSGLPNDRFFAVRPEGSVSTLKIQRTERGDSAVYLCASSLSAGELFFGEGSRLTVL.

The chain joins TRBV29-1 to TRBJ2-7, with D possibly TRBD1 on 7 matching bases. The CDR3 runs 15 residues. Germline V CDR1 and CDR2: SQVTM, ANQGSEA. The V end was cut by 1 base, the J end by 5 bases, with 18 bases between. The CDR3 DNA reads TGCAGCGTTGAAGTCGGAGCAGGGGGGTGGCACGAGCAGTACTTC. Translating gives CSVEVGAGGWHEQYF.

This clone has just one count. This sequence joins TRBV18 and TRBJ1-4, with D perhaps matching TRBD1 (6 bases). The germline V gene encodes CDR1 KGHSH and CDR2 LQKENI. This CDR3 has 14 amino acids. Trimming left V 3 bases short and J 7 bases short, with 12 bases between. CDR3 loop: CASSPMGAGEKLFF. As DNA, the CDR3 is TGTGCCAGCTCACCGATGGGGGCTGGTGAAAAACTGTTTTTT.

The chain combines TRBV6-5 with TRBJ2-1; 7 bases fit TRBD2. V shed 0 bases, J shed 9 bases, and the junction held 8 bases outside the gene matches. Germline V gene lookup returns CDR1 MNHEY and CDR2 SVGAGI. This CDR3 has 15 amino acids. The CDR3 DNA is TGTGCCAGCAGTTACTCGGGGGTTGGGGGGGTTGAGCAGTTCTTC. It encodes CASSYSGVGGVEQFF.

CDR3 loop: CASSFAGGPDEQYF. In DNA, the CDR3 is TGTGCCAGCAGCTTCGCGGGAGGGCCGGATGAGCAGTACTTC. The chain has TRBV5-4 and TRBJ2-7, with TRBD2 identical over 9 bases. V lost 2 bases and J lost 7; bases outside the gene matches: 7. Germline assignment: CDR1 SGHNT and CDR2 YYREEE (reference sequence). CDR3 length: 14 amino acids.

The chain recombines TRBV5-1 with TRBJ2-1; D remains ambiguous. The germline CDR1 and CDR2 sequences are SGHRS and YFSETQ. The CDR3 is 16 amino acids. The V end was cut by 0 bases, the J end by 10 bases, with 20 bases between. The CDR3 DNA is TGCGCCAGCAGCTTGGCAGATGCGCCATTCATAGGGGAGCAGTTCTTC. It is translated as CASSLADAPFIGEQFF.

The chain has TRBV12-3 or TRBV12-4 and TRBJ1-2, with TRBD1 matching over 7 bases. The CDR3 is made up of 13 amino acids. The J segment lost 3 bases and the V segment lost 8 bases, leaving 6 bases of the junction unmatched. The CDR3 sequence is CASHETGDYGYTF. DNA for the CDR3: TGTGCCAGCCACGAAACAGGGGACTATGGCTACACCTTC.

In nucleotides, the CDR3 is TGTGCCAGCAGTCCCGTGGCGTGGGATACGCAGTATTTT. Protein sequence: CASSPVAWDTQYF. The V call is TRBV27, the J call TRBJ2-3; D uncertain. This CDR3 is built from 13 residues. Trimming stripped 5 bases from V and 6 bases from J, with 12 bases between. Germline CDR1 and CDR2: MNHEY and SMNVEV (reference sequence).

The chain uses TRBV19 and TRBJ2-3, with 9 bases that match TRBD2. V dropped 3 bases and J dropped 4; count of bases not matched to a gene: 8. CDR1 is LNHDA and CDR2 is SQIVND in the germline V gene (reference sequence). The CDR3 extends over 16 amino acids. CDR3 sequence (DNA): TGTGCCAGTAGTATGGGCGGGAGGGCCCTTCCAGATACGCAGTATTTT. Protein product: CASSMGGRALPDTQYF.